This entry lists 21 T cell receptor beta chains sequenced from one sample in a study of CD4+ T cells in melanoma. Profiling relied on immunoSEQ multiplex PCR, and the TCRdb table lists in-frame clones only, not all of them. This sample has some 9,100 clones; approximately 69% occur once, and the top ten carry roughly 21%. The sample consisted of peripheral blood. Receptors were obtained from a human donor with melanoma.

The rearrangement links TRBV6-5 to TRBJ1-1; 7 bases line up with TRBD1. Germline values: CDR1 MNHEY, CDR2 SVGAGI. The CDR3 spans 16 residues. Trimming cost V 4 bases and J 0 bases; bases outside gene matches: 8. The DNA of the CDR3 is TGTGCCAGCAGTTTGACAGGGTTCGGGGTGAACACTGAAGCTTTCTTT. As protein: CASSLTGFGVNTEAFF.

The chain couples TRBV6-1 to TRBJ2-7; D is perhaps TRBD1 or TRBD2 (5 bases each). V shed 9 bases and J shed 5 bases, with 17 bases lying between them. In germline, CDR1 is MNHNS, CDR2 SASEGT. The CDR3 extends over 13 amino acids. The DNA for the CDR3 is TGTGCCAGTAGACCTACGGGGCTCAACGAGCAGTACTTC. Protein sequence: CASRPTGLNEQYF.

The chain combines TRBV7-9 with TRBJ2-3, with unresolved D. CDR1 and CDR2 from the germline V gene are SEHNR and FQNEAQ (reference sequence). Trimming shortened V by 2 bases and J by 1 base, and 16 bases separated the two germline ends. CDR3 length equals 17 residues. The CDR3, as DNA: TGTGCCAGCAGCTTACCAATACGGACCGGAGGCACAGATACGCAGTATTTT. This encodes CASSLPIRTGGTDTQYF. Combining the CDR3 with reference TRBV7-9 and TRBJ2-3 gives the whole variable domain DTGVSQNPRHKITKRGQNVTFRCDPISEHNRLYWYRQTLGQGPEFLTYFQNEAQLEKSRLLSDRFSAERPKGSFSTLEIQRTEQGDSAMYLCASSLPIRTGGTDTQYFGPGTRLTVL.

The genes are TRBV30 and TRBJ2-2; TRBD1 might be the D (6 bases). The CDR3 spans 12 residues. Trimming left V 7 bases short and J 6 bases short, with 12 bases between. The V gene's germline CDR1 is GTSNPN and CDR2 SVGIG (reference sequence). The CDR3 sequence is CASVTGSGELFF. CDR3 nucleotides: TGTGCCTCGGTAACAGGGTCCGGGGAGCTGTTTTTT.

This clone was counted between two and nine times. This chain connects TRBV5-1 to TRBJ1-1, with D maybe TRBD1 (6 bases). The CDR3 is 17 amino acids. Germline lookup yields CDR1 SGHRS and CDR2 YFSETQ. V was clipped by 0 bases and J by 3 bases, with 18 bases between them. This chain's CDR3 is CASSLDAVGGADTEAFF. In nucleotides, the CDR3 is TGCGCCAGCAGCTTGGATGCGGTAGGGGGAGCGGACACTGAAGCTTTCTTT.

The rearrangement uses TRBV2 and TRBJ2-2; D is unresolved. The V gene lost 2 bases and the J gene lost 3 bases, with 13 bases spanning the gap. This CDR3 contains 16 residues. From germline, CDR1 is SNHLY and CDR2 FYNNEI. CDR3 amino acids: CASSEFSTPDTGELFF. CDR3 sequence (DNA): TGTGCCAGCAGTGAATTCTCTACCCCTGACACCGGGGAGCTGTTTTTT. Full variable domain (missing parts from reference TRBV2 and TRBJ2-2): EPEVTQTPSHQVTQMGQEVILRCVPISNHLYFYWYRQILGQKVEFLVSFYNNEISEKSEIFDDQFSVERPDGSNFTLKIRSTKLEDSAMYFCASSEFSTPDTGELFFGEGSRLTVL.

This clone showed up just a few times. The chain joins TRBV9 to TRBJ2-7, with TRBD1 matching 8 bases. Germline-derived CDR1 and CDR2 are SGDLS and YYNGEE. The trim removed 4 bases at V and 6 bases at J, leaving 6 bases unmatched. The CDR3 length is 13 residues. The CDR3 protein is CASSHSDRGEQYF. CDR3 DNA: TGTGCCAGCAGCCATAGCGACAGGGGCGAGCAGTACTTC.

V gene TRBV28 combines with J gene TRBJ2-1; D is possibly TRBD1 or TRBD2 (7 bases each). CDR3 size: 15 residues. Trimming stripped 6 bases from V and 8 bases from J, with 20 bases between. In germline, CDR1 is MDHEN, CDR2 SYDVKM. The CDR3 reads CASSRGDRLSHEQFF. For the CDR3, the DNA is TGTGCCAGCAGCCGGGGGGACAGACTGTCCCATGAGCAGTTCTTC.

This chain links TRBV29-1 with TRBJ2-5; no definite D call. The J call is doubtful: the DNA matches TRBJ2-7 better. CDR1 is SQVTM and CDR2 is ANQGSEA in the germline V gene. The CDR3 has 13 amino acids. In nucleotides, the CDR3 is TGCAGCGTTGAATCAGAATTCTCCTACGAGCAGTACTTC. Protein sequence: CSVESEFSYEQYF.

The genes are TRBV7-2 and TRBJ1-1, with no clear D. Trimming took off 1 base at V and 6 bases at J, with 9 bases between the two ends. The CDR3 is made up of 13 amino acids. Germline V gene lookup returns CDR1 SGHTA and CDR2 FQGNSA. CDR3 nucleotides: TGTGCCAGCAGCTTAGAAAGCCGCGCTGAAGCTTTCTTT. As protein: CASSLESRAEAFF.

The V gene is TRBV28, the J gene TRBJ2-1; 10 bases are shared with TRBD2. Germline V CDR1 and CDR2: MDHEN, SYDVKM. The CDR3 contains 16 residues. The ends lost 3 bases at V and 8 bases at J; junction bases unmatched: 10. The CDR3 DNA follows: TGTGCCAGCAGTTTCCCAACTAGCGGGGTATGGCATGAGCAGTTCTTC. Protein: CASSFPTSGVWHEQFF. Based on the CDR3 plus reference TRBV28 and TRBJ2-1, the full variable domain is DVKVTQSSRYLVKRTGEKVFLECVQDMDHENMFWYRQDPGLGLRLIYFSYDVKMKEKGDIPEGYSVSREKKERFSLILESASTNQTSMYLCASSFPTSGVWHEQFFGPGTRLTVL.

This clone is termed medium-sized. Other DNA sequences of this sample code for an identical CDR3. The genes are TRBV7-3 and TRBJ2-1; 8 bases match TRBD2. Losses at the gene ends were 5 bases for V and 7 bases for J; bases not matched to a gene: 13. The CDR3 spans 16 residues. Germline V gene data show CDR1 as SGHTA and CDR2 as FQGTGA. The CDR3 sequence: CASSANPRGGLNEQFF. The CDR3 nucleotides are TGTGCCAGCAGCGCAAACCCCCGGGGGGGCCTGAATGAGCAGTTCTTC.

The rearrangement links TRBV15 to TRBJ2-7; TRBD1 agrees at 7 bases. CDR1 LNHNV and CDR2 YYDKDF come from the germline V gene (reference sequence). V gave up 5 bases and J gave up 4 bases; unmatched junction bases: 8. There are 14 residues in the CDR3. The CDR3 DNA reads TGTGCCACCAGCGAGAGGACAGGAAATTACGAGCAGTACTTC. This sequence encodes CATSERTGNYEQYF. The variable domain in full, completed from reference TRBV15 and TRBJ2-7, reads DAMVIQNPRYQVTQFGKPVTLSCSQTLNHNVMYWYQQKSSQAPKLLFHYYDKDFNNEADTPDNFQSRRPNTSFCFLDIRSPGLGDTAMYLCATSERTGNYEQYFGPGTRLTVT.

The sample holds one count of this clone. The gene calls are TRBV5-4 and TRBJ2-3; 10 positions match TRBD2. CDR3 length: 17 amino acids. Trimming removed 4 bases from V and 8 bases from J; junction bases left unmatched: 16. Germline values: CDR1 SGHNT, CDR2 YYREEE (reference sequence). CDR3 region: CASSPYRASGGSPTQYF. In DNA, the CDR3 is TGTGCCAGCAGCCCCTATAGAGCTAGCGGGGGATCGCCTACGCAGTATTTT.

This chain connects TRBV6-6 to TRBJ1-1; tentative D call: TRBD1 (5 bases). From germline, CDR1 is MNHNY and CDR2 SVGAGI (reference sequence). CDR3 size: 13 residues. V gave up 3 bases and J gave up 5 bases, with 10 bases separating them. CDR3: CASSYMGGTEAFF. Written as DNA, the CDR3 is TGTGCCAGCAGTTATATGGGGGGGACTGAAGCTTTCTTT.

J is TRBJ2-3 and V is TRBV2; no clear D. V lost 6 bases and J lost 2, with 18 bases in between. This CDR3 has 16 amino acids. The germline gives CDR1 SNHLY, CDR2 FYNNEI. The CDR3 here is CASSEPSAENTDTQYF. The CDR3 DNA reads as TGTGCCAGCAGCGAACCCTCGGCGGAGAACACAGATACGCAGTATTTT.

On this clone itself: A read error may produce the germline difference seen at one junction end. The chain carries TRBV5-1 and TRBJ2-4, with D unclear. CDR3 size: 14 residues. The germline CDR1 and CDR2 sequences are SGHRS and YFSETQ. CDR3 sequence: CASSLGLNQEIQYF. CDR3 DNA: TGCGCCAGCAGTTTGGGCCTAAATCAGGAGATTCAGTACTTC.

The CDR3 coding sequence is TGTGCCAGCAGTCCTCCAGGGAGCTCCTACGAGCAGTACTTC. This sequence encodes CASSPPGSSYEQYF. The genes are TRBV28 and TRBJ2-7; D is perhaps TRBD1 or TRBD2 (5 bases each). V shed 5 bases and J shed 0 bases, with 11 bases lying between them. CDR3 length equals 14 residues. Germline V lookup: CDR1 MDHEN, CDR2 SYDVKM.

The rearrangement links TRBV5-5 to TRBJ2-3; D is unresolved. The CDR3 totals 16 residues. V was trimmed by 4 bases and J by 0 bases, leaving 15 bases between them. CDR1 is SGHKS, CDR2 YYEKEE, per germline (reference sequence). CDR3 protein: CASSPGYYVSTDTQYF. The DNA for the CDR3 is TGTGCCAGCAGCCCCGGGTATTACGTGAGCACAGATACGCAGTATTTT. The variable domain in full, with the rest retrieved from reference TRBV5-5 and TRBJ2-3, is DAGVTQSPTHLIKTRGQQVTLRCSPISGHKSVSWYQQVLGQGPQFIFQYYEKEERGRGNFPDRFSARQFPNYSSELNVNALLLGDSALYLCASSPGYYVSTDTQYFGPGTRLTVL.

This clone has just one count. V gene TRBV4-2 combines with J gene TRBJ2-5, with D possibly called TRBD1 or TRBD2 (7 bases each). This CDR3 has 16 amino acids. Germline lookup yields CDR1 LGHNA and CDR2 YNFKEQ. V dropped 1 base and J dropped 4 bases, with 16 bases sitting between them. In DNA form, the CDR3 reads TGTGCCAGCAGCCAAGGGAGGGGCAGGGGGGGAGAGACCCAGTACTTC. It encodes CASSQGRGRGGETQYF.

The V call is TRBV7-2, the J call TRBJ2-2, with 12 bases fitting TRBD2. Unmatched junction bases numbered 12, after V lost 2 bases and J lost 5 bases. The CDR3 has 19 amino acids. CDR1 and CDR2 (germline): SGHTA, FQGNSA. The CDR3, as DNA: TGTGCCAGCAGCTTAACTAGCGGGGGGCTGGCGGGAGGTACCGGGGAGCTGTTTTTT. Protein: CASSLTSGGLAGGTGELFF.